The text below deals with one TCR beta chain. What it recognizes is unknown. The data are from a study of a mutant IDH1 vaccine in newly diagnosed glioma. Overall study context: Vaccination began 4-6 weeks post radiotherapy alone, or with temozolomide cycles.

V dropped 1 base and J dropped 6; count of bases not matched to a gene: 8. The CDR3 length is 17 residues. The germline V gene has CDR1 LGHNA and CDR2 YNFKEQ. Repertoires were generated with immunoSEQ multiplex PCR, while TCRdb's copy carries only in-frame clones and drops some. Of 45,000 to 55,000 clones in the sample, around 84% were seen once. The time point is: week 47, end of study. Each dose of the vaccine consisted of 300 ug of mutant IDH1 20-mer peptide, with topical imiquimod. This chain links TRBV4-2 with TRBJ2-1; 11 bases match TRBD2. This TCR was sampled from a woman aged 30 to 39 with glioma. Some clones in this sample may be carry-over from other donors' samples. Sample: PBMCs, taken from a glioma patient whose treatment included an IDH1 peptide vaccine. The CDR3 coding sequence is TGTGCCAGCAGCCAAGGGGATGCACTAGCGGGAGCCAATGAGCAGTTCTTC. It yields the protein CASSQGDALAGANEQFF.